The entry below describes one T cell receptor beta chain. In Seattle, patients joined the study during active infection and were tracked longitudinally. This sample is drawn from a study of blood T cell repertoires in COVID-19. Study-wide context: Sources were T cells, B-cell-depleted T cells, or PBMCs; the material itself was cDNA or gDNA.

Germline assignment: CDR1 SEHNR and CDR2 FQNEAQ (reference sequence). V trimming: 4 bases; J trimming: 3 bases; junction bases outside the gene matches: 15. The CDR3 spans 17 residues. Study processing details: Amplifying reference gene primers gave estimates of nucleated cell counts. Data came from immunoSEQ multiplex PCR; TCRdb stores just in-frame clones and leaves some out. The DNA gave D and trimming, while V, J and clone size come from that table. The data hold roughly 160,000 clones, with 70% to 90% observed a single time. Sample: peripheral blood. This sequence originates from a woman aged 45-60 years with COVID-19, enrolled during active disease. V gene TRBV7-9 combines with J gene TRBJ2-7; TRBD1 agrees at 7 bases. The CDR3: CASSSSYTGTVNYEQYF. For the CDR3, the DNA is TGTGCCAGCAGCTCCTCCTATACCGGGACAGTGAACTACGAGCAGTACTTC.